The 23 T cell receptor beta chains presented below share a single source sample, sequenced in a study of CD8 T cells in Susac syndrome. After extraction with the RNeasy kit, about 0.5 to 1 ug of the RNA was reverse transcribed using random hexamers. TCRdb independently ran MiXCR on the immunoSEQ multiplex PCR reads; one entry per CDR3 protein. The sample has hundreds of thousands of distinct CDR3 sequences; around 93% are singletons. The sample consisted of CD4+ T cells from PBMCs. The receptors were gathered from a human donor with Susac syndrome.

The chain combines TRBV7-2 with TRBJ1-6, with no clear D. Trimming removed 1 base at V and 7 bases at J, with 8 bases between. The V gene's germline CDR1 is SGHTA and CDR2 FQGNSA. The CDR3 sequence is 14 residues long. CDR3 residues: CASSLGVRNSPLHF. CDR3 nucleotides: TGTGCCAGCAGCTTAGGAGTGAGGAATTCACCCCTCCACTTT.

J is TRBJ2-3 and V is TRBV28, with D perhaps matching TRBD1 (7 bases). The length of the CDR3 is 14 residues. The germline V gene has CDR1 MDHEN and CDR2 SYDVKM. V lost 7 bases and J 2 bases, leaving 13 bases between the germline ends. The CDR3 here is CASTQGGYTDTQYF. The CDR3, as DNA: TGTGCCAGCACTCAGGGGGGCTACACAGATACGCAGTATTTT.

This chain uses TRBV6-5 with TRBJ1-6; perhaps TRBD1 as D (5 bases). The CDR3 covers 12 residues. V lost 6 bases to trimming and J lost 11 bases, with 11 bases between them. Germline loops: CDR1 MNHEY, CDR2 SVGAGI. The CDR3 loop reads CASSRPGAPLHF. In nucleotides, the CDR3 is TGTGCCAGCAGCCGACCGGGGGCACCCCTCCACTTT.

The rearrangement links TRBV28 to TRBJ2-4; no firm D call. The CDR3 runs to 15 residues. Germline V gives CDR1 MDHEN, CDR2 SYDVKM. Trimming shortened V by 2 bases and J by 0 bases, and 8 bases separated the two germline ends. CDR3 DNA sequence: TGTGCCAGCAGTTTACCCGGATTAGCCAAAAACATTCAGTACTTC. Amino acid sequence: CASSLPGLAKNIQYF.

This clonotype came up a few times. This chain uses TRBV12-3 or TRBV12-4 with TRBJ2-7; 10 bases match TRBD1. With 3 bases clipped from V and 4 bases from J, the junction kept 0 bases outside the gene matches. The CDR3 contains 13 residues. This CDR3 is CASSLGQGYEQYF. CDR3 sequence (DNA): TGTGCCAGCAGTTTGGGACAGGGGTACGAGCAGTACTTC.

The V call is TRBV27, the J call TRBJ1-6; D call uncertain. CDR1 MNHEY and CDR2 SMNVEV come from the germline V gene (reference sequence). This CDR3 has 12 residues. V was trimmed by 8 bases and J by 7 bases, leaving 9 bases between them. CDR3 in DNA: TGTGCCAGCGCGTCGGGGAATTCACCCCTCCACTTT. Translation: CASASGNSPLHF.

The rearrangement links TRBV9 to TRBJ2-7, with D perhaps TRBD1 (5 bases). Per the germline V gene, CDR1 is SGDLS and CDR2 is YYNGEE. This CDR3 has 16 amino acids. The V gene lost 0 bases and the J gene lost 3 bases, with 16 bases spanning the gap. Here the CDR3 DNA reads TGTGCCAGCAGCGTAGGGGGCCACGCGACTTACTACGAGCAGTACTTC. Encoded protein: CASSVGGHATYYEQYF.

The chain is built from TRBV27 and TRBJ2-7; D is unresolved. The CDR3 contains 14 residues. Germline V gives CDR1 MNHEY, CDR2 SMNVEV (reference sequence). V was shortened by 4 bases and J by 7 bases, with 17 bases between the two germline ends. CDR3 DNA sequence: TGTGCCAGCAGTTCCCCGGACCCCACTCGGGAGCAGTACTTC. Encoded protein: CASSSPDPTREQYF.

This chain uses TRBV19 with TRBJ1-1; unclear D gene. Germline V gene lookup returns CDR1 LNHDA and CDR2 SQIVND (reference sequence). V shed 7 bases and J shed 2 bases, with 11 bases lying between them. The CDR3 runs to 13 residues. CDR3: CASTPLGNTEAFF. CDR3 coding DNA: TGTGCCAGTACCCCCCTGGGAAACACTGAAGCTTTCTTT. Supplemented by reference TRBV19 and TRBJ1-1, the full variable domain reads DGGITQSPKYLFRKEGQNVTLSCEQNLNHDAMYWYRQDPGQGLRLIYYSQIVNDFQKGDIAEGYSVSREKKESFPLTVTSAQKNPTAFYLCASTPLGNTEAFFGQGTRLTVV.

V gene TRBV6-5 combines with J gene TRBJ1-2, with D perhaps matching TRBD1 (5 bases). This CDR3 spans 18 amino acids. The germline gives CDR1 MNHEY, CDR2 SVGAGI. V was shortened by 2 bases and J by 4 bases, with 23 bases between the two germline ends. The CDR3 DNA is TGTGCCAGCAGTTACAATGGCCAGAAACAAAGGGGATCCTATGGCTACACCTTC. Protein product: CASSYNGQKQRGSYGYTF.

The chain links TRBV3-1 to TRBJ2-5; 12 positions agree with TRBD2. Germline CDR1 is LGHDT and CDR2 is YNNKEL (reference sequence). V shed 1 base and J 4 bases; nucleotides not matched to a gene: 4. The CDR3 runs to 16 residues. The CDR3 region is CASSQGTSGAAETQYF. The DNA of the CDR3 is TGTGCCAGCAGCCAAGGGACTAGCGGGGCTGCAGAGACCCAGTACTTC.

The rearrangement uses TRBV29-1 and TRBJ1-1; D ambiguous. The CDR3 totals 12 residues. Germline V gene sequence: CDR1 SQVTM, CDR2 ANQGSEA. V lost 6 bases, J lost 1 base, and 9 bases lay in between. The CDR3 DNA reads as TGCAGCGTACTAACGGGGAACACTGAAGCTTTCTTT. The encoded protein is CSVLTGNTEAFF.

The rearrangement uses TRBV29-1 and TRBJ1-5; TRBD1 aligns across 9 bases. Germline CDR1 reads SQVTM; CDR2 reads ANQGSEA. The CDR3 runs 17 residues. J was trimmed by 0 bases and V by 2 bases; bases with no gene match: 8. The CDR3 DNA reads TGCAGCGTTGAATACTTACCGGGACAGGGTAGCAATCAGCCCCAGCATTTT. It specifies CSVEYLPGQGSNQPQHF.

This sequence joins TRBV6-5 and TRBJ1-5; TRBD1 aligns across 9 bases. This CDR3 is 15 amino acids long. CDR1 and CDR2 (germline): MNHEY, SVGAGI. Losses at the gene ends were 5 bases for V and 7 bases for J; bases not matched to a gene: 9. The CDR3 coding sequence is TGTGCCAGCAGTCGTGGACAGGGGAAGGGACAGCCCCAGCATTTT. Translation gives CASSRGQGKGQPQHF.

For the CDR3, the DNA is TGTGCCAGCAGTTCCTTAGGGGAGGGATGGGGATACGAGCAGTACTTC. Protein: CASSSLGEGWGYEQYF. The gene calls are TRBV28 and TRBJ2-7; 7 positions agree with TRBD2. This CDR3 comprises 16 residues. The V segment lost 4 bases and the J segment 4 bases; nucleotides outside the gene matches: 13. Germline V gene sequence: CDR1 MDHEN, CDR2 SYDVKM.

V usage is TRBV30 and J usage is TRBJ1-6; no clear D gene. CDR1 and CDR2 (germline): GTSNPN, SVGIG (reference sequence). V was trimmed by 1 base and J by 10 bases, leaving 14 bases between them. There are 14 residues in the CDR3. CDR3 DNA: TGTGCCTGGAGTGCCCCCTACGGAGAATCACCCCTCCACTTT. Amino acids: CAWSAPYGESPLHF.

The table lists this clonotype with a count of one. V and J are TRBV5-6 and TRBJ2-6; no clear D. V lost 2 bases to trimming and J lost 0 bases, with 9 bases between them. The CDR3 consists of 16 residues. Germline V lookup: CDR1 SGHDT, CDR2 YYEEEE. The CDR3 coding sequence is TGTGCCAGCAGCTTCCCGATGAACTCTGGGGCCAACGTCCTGACTTTC. Translating gives CASSFPMNSGANVLTF.

This chain links TRBV29-1 with TRBJ2-7, with a tentative D call TRBD1 (7 bases). Germline CDR1 is SQVTM and CDR2 is ANQGSEA. This CDR3 is 13 amino acids long. Trimming shortened V by 4 bases and J by 1 base, and 11 bases separated the two germline ends. CDR3 region: CSVGGTASYEQYF. The CDR3 DNA reads as TGCAGCGTTGGCGGGACAGCTTCCTACGAGCAGTACTTC.

The chain carries TRBV28 and TRBJ2-4; tentatively, D is TRBD2 (7 bases). The V and J ends lost 6 bases and 1 base respectively, with 16 bases between them. CDR1 is MDHEN and CDR2 is SYDVKM in the germline V gene. The length of the CDR3 is 16 residues. CDR3 loop: CASSPIGGVAKNIQYF. The DNA of the CDR3 is TGTGCCAGCAGCCCTATAGGGGGGGTCGCCAAAAACATTCAGTACTTC.

CDR3 sequence (DNA): TGCAGCGTTGCCGAGACTAGCGAGGAGCAGTACTTC. Translated: CSVAETSEEQYF. This chain connects TRBV29-1 to TRBJ2-7; 8 bases fit TRBD2. This CDR3 has 12 residues. Germline V lookup: CDR1 SQVTM, CDR2 ANQGSEA. J was trimmed by 7 bases and V by 4 bases; bases with no gene match: 6.

The chain uses TRBV12-3 or TRBV12-4 and TRBJ1-5; D remains ambiguous. Trimming removed 8 bases from V and 0 bases from J, with 8 bases in between. The CDR3 contains 13 residues. CDR3 in DNA: TGTGCCAGCCGGCGGTCTAGCAATCAGCCCCAGCATTTT. This codes for CASRRSSNQPQHF.

This sequence joins TRBV4-2 and TRBJ1-5; D is perhaps TRBD1 (5 bases). CDR3 size: 16 residues. Trimming removed 0 bases at V and 10 bases at J, with 19 bases between. The germline V gene encodes CDR1 LGHNA and CDR2 YNFKEQ. The CDR3 bases are TGTGCCAGCAGCCAAGATAGGTGGCAGGGAGATCGACCCCAGCATTTT. Translating it yields CASSQDRWQGDRPQHF.

This chain's CDR3 is CSAEQGNSNQPQHF. The DNA for the CDR3 is TGCAGTGCTGAGCAGGGCAATAGCAATCAGCCCCAGCATTTT. V gene TRBV20-1 combines with J gene TRBJ1-5; D perhaps matches TRBD1 (5 bases). Germline V lookup: CDR1 DFQATT, CDR2 SNEGSKA (reference sequence). This CDR3 spans 14 amino acids. V lost 5 bases and J lost 0, with 11 bases in between.